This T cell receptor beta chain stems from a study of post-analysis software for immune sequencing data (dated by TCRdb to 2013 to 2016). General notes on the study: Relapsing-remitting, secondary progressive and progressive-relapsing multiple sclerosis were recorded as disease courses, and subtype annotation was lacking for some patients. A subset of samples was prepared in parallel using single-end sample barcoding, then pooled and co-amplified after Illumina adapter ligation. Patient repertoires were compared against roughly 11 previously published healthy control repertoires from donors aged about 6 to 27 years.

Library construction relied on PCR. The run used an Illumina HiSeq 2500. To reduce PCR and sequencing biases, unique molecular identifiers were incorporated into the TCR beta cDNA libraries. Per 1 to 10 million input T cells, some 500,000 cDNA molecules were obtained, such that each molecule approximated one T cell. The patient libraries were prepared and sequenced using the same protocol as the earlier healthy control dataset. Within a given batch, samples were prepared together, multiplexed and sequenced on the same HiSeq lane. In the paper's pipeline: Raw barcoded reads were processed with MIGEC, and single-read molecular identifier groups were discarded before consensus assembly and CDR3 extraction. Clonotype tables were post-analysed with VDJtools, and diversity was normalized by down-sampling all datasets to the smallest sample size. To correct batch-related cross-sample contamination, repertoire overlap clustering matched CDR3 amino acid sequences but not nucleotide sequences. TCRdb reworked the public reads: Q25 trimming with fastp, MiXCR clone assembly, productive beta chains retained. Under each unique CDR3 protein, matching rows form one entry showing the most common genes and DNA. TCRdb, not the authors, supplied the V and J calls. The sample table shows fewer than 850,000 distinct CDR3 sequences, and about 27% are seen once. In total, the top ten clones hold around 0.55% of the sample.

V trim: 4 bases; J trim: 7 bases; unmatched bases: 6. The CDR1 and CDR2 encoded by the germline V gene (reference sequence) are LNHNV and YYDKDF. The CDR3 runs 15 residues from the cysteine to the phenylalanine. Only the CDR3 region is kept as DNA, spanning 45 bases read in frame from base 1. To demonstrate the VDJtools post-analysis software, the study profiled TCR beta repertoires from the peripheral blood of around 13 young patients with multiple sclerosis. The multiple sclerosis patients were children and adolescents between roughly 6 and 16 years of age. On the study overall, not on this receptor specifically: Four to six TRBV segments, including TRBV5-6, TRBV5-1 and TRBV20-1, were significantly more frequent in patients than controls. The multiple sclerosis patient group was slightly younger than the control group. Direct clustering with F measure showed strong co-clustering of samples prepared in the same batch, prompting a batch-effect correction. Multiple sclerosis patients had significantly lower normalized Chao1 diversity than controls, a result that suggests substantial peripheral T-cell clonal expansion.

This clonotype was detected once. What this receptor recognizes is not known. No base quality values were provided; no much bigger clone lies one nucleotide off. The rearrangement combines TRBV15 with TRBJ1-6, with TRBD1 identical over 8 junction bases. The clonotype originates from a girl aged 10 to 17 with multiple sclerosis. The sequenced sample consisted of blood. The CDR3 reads CATSNQGAKNSPLHF. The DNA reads TGTGCCACCAGCAATCAGGGGGCAAAGAATTCACCCCTCCACTTT. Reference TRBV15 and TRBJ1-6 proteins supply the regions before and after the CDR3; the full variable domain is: DAMVIQNPRYQVTQFGKPVTLSCSQTLNHNVMYWYQQKSSQAPKLLFHYYDKDFNNEADTPDNFQSRRPNTSFCFLDIRSPGLGDTAMYLCATSNQGAKNSPLHFGNGTRLTVT.